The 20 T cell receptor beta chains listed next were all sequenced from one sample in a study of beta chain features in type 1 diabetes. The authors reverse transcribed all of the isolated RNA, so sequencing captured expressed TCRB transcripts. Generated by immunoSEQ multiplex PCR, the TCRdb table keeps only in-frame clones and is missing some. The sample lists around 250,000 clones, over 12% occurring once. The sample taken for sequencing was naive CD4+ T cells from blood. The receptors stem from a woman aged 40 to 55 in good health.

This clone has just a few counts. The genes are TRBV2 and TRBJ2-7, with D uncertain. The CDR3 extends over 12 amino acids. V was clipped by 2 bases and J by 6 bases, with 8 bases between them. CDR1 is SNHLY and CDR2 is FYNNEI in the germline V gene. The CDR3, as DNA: TGTGCCAGCAGTGAAATCGGAGCCGAGCAGTACTTC. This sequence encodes CASSEIGAEQYF.

The CDR3 DNA reads as TGTGCCAGCAGTGTTCCGGGACTATCATCTGGCGAGCAGTACTTC. It codes for CASSVPGLSSGEQYF. The rearrangement links TRBV2 to TRBJ2-7; 7 nucleotides align to TRBD2. With V trimmed by 4 bases and J by 6 bases, 12 bases remained unmatched. Germline V gives CDR1 SNHLY, CDR2 FYNNEI. CDR3 length equals 15 residues.

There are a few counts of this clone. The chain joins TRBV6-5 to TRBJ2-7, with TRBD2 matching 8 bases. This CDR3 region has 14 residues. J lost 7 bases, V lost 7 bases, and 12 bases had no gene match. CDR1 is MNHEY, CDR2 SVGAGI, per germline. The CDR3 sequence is CASTSPREGREQYF. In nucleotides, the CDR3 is TGTGCCAGCACCTCACCCCGGGAGGGTCGAGAGCAGTACTTC.

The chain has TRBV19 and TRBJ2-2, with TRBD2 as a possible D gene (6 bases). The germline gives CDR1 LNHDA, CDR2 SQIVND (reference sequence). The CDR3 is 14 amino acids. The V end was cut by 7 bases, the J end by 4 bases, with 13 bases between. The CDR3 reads CASISLGGTGELFF. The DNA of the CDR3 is TGTGCCAGTATCTCATTGGGGGGCACCGGGGAGCTGTTTTTT.

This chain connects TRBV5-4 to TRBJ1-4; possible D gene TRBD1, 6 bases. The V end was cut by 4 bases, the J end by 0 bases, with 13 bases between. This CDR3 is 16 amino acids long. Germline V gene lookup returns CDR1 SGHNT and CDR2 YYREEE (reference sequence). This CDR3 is CASSDRQAATNEKLFF. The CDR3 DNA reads TGTGCCAGCAGCGACAGACAGGCTGCAACTAATGAAAAACTGTTTTTT.

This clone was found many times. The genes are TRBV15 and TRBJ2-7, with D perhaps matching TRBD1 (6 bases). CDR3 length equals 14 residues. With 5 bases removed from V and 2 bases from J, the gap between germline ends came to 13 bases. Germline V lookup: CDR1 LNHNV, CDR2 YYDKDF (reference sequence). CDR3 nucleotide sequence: TGTGCCACCAGCCCACGTACAGGGCCCTACGAGCAGTACTTC. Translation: CATSPRTGPYEQYF. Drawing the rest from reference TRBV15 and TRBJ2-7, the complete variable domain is DAMVIQNPRYQVTQFGKPVTLSCSQTLNHNVMYWYQQKSSQAPKLLFHYYDKDFNNEADTPDNFQSRRPNTSFCFLDIRSPGLGDTAMYLCATSPRTGPYEQYFGPGTRLTVT.

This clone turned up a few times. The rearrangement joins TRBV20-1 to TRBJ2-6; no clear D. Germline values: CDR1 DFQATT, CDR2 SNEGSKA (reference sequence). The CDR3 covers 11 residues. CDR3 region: CSTFGANVLTF. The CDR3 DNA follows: TGCTCTACCTTCGGGGCCAACGTCCTGACTTTC.

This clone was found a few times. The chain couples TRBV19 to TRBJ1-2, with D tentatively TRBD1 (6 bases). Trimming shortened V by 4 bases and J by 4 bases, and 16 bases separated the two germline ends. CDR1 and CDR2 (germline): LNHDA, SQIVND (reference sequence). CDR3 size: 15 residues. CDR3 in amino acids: CASSKLQGTLYGYTF. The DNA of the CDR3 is TGTGCCAGTAGTAAACTCCAGGGGACCCTCTATGGCTACACCTTC.

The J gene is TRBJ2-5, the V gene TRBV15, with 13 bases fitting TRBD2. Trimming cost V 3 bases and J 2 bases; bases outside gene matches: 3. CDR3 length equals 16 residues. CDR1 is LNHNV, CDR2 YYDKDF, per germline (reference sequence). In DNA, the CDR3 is TGTGCCACCAGCAGCGGGACTAGCGGGGCTCAAGAGACCCAGTACTTC. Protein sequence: CATSSGTSGAQETQYF. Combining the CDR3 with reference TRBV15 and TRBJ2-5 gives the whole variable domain DAMVIQNPRYQVTQFGKPVTLSCSQTLNHNVMYWYQQKSSQAPKLLFHYYDKDFNNEADTPDNFQSRRPNTSFCFLDIRSPGLGDTAMYLCATSSGTSGAQETQYFGPGTRLLVL.

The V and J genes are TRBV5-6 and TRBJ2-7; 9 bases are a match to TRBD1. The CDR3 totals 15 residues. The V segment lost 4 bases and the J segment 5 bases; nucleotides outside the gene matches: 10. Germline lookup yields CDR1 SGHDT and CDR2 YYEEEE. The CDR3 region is CASSLTGQGMDEQYF. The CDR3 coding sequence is TGTGCCAGCAGCCTGACAGGACAGGGGATGGACGAGCAGTACTTC.

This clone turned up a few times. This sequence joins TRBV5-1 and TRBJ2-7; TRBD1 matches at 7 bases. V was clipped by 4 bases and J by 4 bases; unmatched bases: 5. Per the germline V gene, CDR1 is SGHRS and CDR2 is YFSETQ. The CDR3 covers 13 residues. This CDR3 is CASSQGQMYEQYF. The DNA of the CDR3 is TGCGCCAGCAGCCAGGGACAGATGTACGAGCAGTACTTC.

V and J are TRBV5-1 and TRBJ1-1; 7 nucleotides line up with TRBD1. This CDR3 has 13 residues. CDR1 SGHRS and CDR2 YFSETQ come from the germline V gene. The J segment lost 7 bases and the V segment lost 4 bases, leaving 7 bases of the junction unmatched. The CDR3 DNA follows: TGCGCCAGCAGCCCCGGGACAGTTCTTGAAGCTTTCTTT. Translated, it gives CASSPGTVLEAFF.

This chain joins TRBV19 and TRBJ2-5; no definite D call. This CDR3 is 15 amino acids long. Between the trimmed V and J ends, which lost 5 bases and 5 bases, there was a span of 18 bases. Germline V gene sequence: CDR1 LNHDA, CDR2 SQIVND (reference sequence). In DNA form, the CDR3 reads TGTGCCAGTAGTGACACACCGTCCTTTGGGGAGACCCAGTACTTC. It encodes CASSDTPSFGETQYF.

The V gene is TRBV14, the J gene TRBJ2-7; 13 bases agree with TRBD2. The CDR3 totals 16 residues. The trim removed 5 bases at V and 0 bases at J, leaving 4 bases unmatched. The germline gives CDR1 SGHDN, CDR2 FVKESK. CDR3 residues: CASSGLAGASSYEQYF. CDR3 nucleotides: TGTGCCAGCAGCGGACTAGCGGGGGCCTCCTCCTACGAGCAGTACTTC.

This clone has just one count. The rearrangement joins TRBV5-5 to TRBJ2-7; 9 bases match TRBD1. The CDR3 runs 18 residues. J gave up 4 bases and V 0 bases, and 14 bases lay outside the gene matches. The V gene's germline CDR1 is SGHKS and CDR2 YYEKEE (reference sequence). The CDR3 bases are TGTGCCAGCAGCTTGGTTGACATATGGGGACAGGGCCTTTACGAGCAGTACTTC. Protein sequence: CASSLVDIWGQGLYEQYF.

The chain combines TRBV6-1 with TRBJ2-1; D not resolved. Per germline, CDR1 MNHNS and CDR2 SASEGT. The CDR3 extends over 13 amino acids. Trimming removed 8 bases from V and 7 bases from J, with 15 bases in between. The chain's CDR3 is CASLNRPGNEQFF. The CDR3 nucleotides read TGTGCCAGCTTGAACAGACCTGGTAATGAGCAGTTCTTC.

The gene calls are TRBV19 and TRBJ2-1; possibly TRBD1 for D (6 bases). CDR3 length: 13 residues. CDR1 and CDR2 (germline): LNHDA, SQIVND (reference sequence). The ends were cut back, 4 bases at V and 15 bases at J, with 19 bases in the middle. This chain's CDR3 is CASSNLQGDHPFF. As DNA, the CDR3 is TGTGCCAGTAGTAACCTACAGGGTGACCACCCGTTCTTC.

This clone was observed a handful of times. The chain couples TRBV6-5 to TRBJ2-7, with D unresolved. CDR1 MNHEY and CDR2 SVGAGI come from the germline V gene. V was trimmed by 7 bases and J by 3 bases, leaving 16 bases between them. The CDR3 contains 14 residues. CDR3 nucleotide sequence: TGTGCCAGCAAAGTCTCAAGTGCGATCTACGAGCAGTACTTC. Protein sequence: CASKVSSAIYEQYF.

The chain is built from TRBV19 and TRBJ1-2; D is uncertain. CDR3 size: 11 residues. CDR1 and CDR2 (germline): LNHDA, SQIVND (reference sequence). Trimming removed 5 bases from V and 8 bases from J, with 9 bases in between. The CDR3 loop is CASSDIRGYTF. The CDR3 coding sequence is TGTGCCAGTAGTGATATTCGGGGCTACACCTTC. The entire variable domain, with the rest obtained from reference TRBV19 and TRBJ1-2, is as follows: DGGITQSPKYLFRKEGQNVTLSCEQNLNHDAMYWYRQDPGQGLRLIYYSQIVNDFQKGDIAEGYSVSREKKESFPLTVTSAQKNPTAFYLCASSDIRGYTFGSGTRLTVV.

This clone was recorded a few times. The CDR3 region is CASSLGLALSSYNSPLHF. As DNA, the CDR3 is TGTGCCAGCAGTCTCGGACTGGCGCTCAGCTCCTATAATTCACCCCTCCACTTT. The rearrangement links TRBV27 to TRBJ1-6; D unclear. The CDR3 is 18 residues long. Germline lookup yields CDR1 MNHEY and CDR2 SMNVEV (reference sequence). Trimming took 5 bases from V and 0 from J, leaving 17 bases between them.